This T cell receptor (beta chain) was profiled in a study of T cell responses to AZD1222 COVID-19 vaccine. Regarding this clone: Its target is unknown.

Method: immunoSEQ multiplex PCR; TCRdb's copy keeps in-frame clones and lacks some. The sample has roughly 200,000 clones; approximately 93% are singletons. Overall study findings and caveats: A mostly white British donor set with more females was recruited, and clonal diversity was possibly underestimated. The span of vaccine-associated CD4 TCRs extended across spike, with dominance at 160-218 and 743-854.

The CDR3 totals 14 residues. Germline V CDR1 and CDR2: SGDLS, YYNGEE. Trimming stripped 0 bases from V and 4 bases from J, with 10 bases between. The material sequenced was peripheral blood, taken 28 days after the second AZD1222 dose. V usage is TRBV9 and J usage is TRBJ1-2; D is ambiguous. The source of this sequence is an adult who received the AZD1222 COVID-19 vaccine. The CDR3 region is CASSVEEGFYGYTF. In DNA, the CDR3 is TGTGCCAGCAGCGTAGAGGAGGGTTTCTATGGCTACACCTTC.